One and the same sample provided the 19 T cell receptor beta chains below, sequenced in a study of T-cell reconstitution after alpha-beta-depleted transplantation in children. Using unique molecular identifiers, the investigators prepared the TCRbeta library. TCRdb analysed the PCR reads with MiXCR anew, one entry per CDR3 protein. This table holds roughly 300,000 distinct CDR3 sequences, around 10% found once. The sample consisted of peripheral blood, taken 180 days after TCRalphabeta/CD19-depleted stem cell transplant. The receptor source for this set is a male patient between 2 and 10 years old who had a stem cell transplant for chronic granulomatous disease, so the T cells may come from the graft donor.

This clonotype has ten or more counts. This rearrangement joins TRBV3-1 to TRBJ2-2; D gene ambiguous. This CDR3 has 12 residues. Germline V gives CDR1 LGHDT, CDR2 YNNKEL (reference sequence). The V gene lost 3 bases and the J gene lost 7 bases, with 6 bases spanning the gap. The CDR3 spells CASSQWGGELFF. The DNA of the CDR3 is TGTGCCAGCAGCCAGTGGGGCGGGGAGCTGTTTTTT.

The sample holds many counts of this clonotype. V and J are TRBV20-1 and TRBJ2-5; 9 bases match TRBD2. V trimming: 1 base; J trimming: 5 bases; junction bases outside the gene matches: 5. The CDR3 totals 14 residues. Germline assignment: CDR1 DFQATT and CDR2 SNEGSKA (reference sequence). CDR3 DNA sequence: TGCAGTGCTAGAGGGGGCGGGAGGGGGGAGACCCAGTACTTC. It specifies CSARGGGRGETQYF.

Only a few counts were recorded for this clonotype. In nucleotides, the CDR3 is TGTGCCAGTAGTATATCTAGCGGGCACAACAATGAGCAGTTCTTC. Protein product: CASSISSGHNNEQFF. The chain couples TRBV19 to TRBJ2-1; 8 bases agree with TRBD2. Germline V gene sequence: CDR1 LNHDA, CDR2 SQIVND (reference sequence). The CDR3 is 15 residues long. Trimming took 2 bases from V and 5 from J; bases not matched to a gene: 5.

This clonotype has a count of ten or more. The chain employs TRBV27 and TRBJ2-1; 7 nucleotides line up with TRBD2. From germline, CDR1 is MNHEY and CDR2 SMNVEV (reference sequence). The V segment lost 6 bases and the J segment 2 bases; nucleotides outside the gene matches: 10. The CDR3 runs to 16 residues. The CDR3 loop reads CASRFLSGTTYNEQFF. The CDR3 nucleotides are TGTGCCAGCAGATTTTTAAGCGGGACCACCTACAATGAGCAGTTCTTC.

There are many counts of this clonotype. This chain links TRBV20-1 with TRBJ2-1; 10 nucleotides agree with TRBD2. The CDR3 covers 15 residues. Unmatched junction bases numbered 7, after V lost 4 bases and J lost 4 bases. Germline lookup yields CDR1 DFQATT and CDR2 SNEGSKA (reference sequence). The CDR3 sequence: CSAKTTSGDYNEQFF. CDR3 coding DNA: TGCAGTGCTAAAACTACTAGCGGGGATTACAATGAGCAGTTCTTC.

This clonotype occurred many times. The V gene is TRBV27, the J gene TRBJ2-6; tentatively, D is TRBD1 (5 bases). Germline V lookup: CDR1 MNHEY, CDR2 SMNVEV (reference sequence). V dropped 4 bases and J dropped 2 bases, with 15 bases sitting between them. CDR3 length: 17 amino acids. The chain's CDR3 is CASSSIPTEPGANVLTF. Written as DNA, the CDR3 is TGTGCCAGCAGTTCGATACCGACAGAACCTGGGGCCAACGTCCTGACTTTC.

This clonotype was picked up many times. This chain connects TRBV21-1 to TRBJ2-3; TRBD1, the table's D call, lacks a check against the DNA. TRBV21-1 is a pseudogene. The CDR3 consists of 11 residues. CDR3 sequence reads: CAANRSDTQYF. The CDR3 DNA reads TGTGCCGCAAACAGGTCAGATACGCAGTATTTT.

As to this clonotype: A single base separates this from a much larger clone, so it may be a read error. The CDR3 DNA reads as TGTGCCAGCAGCCAAGGAATCATGCGGGCCTCCTACAATGAGCCGTTCTTC. Its protein is CASSQGIMRASYNEPFF. This chain links TRBV14 with TRBJ2-1, with a weak D call TRBD2 (5 bases). The CDR3 length is 17 residues. Per germline, CDR1 SGHDN and CDR2 FVKESK.

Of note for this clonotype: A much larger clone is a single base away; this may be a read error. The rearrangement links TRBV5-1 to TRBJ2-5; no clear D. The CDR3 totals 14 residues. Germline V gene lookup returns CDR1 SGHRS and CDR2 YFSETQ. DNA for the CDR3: TGCGCCGGCAGCTCCTCCTCCCGGGAAGAGACCCAGTACTTC. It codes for CAGSSSSREETQYF.

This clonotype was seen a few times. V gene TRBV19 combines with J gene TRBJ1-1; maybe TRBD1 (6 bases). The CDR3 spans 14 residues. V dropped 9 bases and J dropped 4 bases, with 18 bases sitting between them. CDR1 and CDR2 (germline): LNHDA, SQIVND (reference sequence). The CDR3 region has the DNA TGTGCCAGCTCCAAACAGGGCGATAGCACTGAAGCTTTCTTT. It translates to CASSKQGDSTEAFF.

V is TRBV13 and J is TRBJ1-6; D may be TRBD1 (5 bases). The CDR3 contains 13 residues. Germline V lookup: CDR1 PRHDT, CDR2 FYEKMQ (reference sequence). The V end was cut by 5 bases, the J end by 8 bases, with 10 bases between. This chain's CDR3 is CASSQGGDSPLHF. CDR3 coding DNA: TGTGCCAGCAGCCAGGGCGGGGATTCACCCCTCCACTTT.

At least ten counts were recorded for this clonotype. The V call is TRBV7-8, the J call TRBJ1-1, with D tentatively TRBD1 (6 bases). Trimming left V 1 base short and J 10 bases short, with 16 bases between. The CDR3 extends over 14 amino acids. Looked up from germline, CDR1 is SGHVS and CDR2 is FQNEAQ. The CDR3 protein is CASSLGVPGDRAFF. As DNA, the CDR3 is TGTGCCAGCAGCTTAGGGGTTCCAGGGGACCGAGCTTTCTTT.

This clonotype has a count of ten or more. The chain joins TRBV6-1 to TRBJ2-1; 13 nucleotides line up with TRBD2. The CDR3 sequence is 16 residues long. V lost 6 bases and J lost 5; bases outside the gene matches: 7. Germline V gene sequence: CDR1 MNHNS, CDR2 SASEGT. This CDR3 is CASRPPGLAGNNEQFF. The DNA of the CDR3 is TGTGCCAGCAGACCTCCGGGACTAGCGGGAAACAATGAGCAGTTCTTC.

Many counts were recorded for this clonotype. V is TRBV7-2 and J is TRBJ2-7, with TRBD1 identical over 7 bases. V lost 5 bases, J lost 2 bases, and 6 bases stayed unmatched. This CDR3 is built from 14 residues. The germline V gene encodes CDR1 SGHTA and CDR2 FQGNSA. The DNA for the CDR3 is TGTGCCAGCAGCCGTCGGGACAGTGCCTACGAGCAGTACTTC. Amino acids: CASSRRDSAYEQYF.

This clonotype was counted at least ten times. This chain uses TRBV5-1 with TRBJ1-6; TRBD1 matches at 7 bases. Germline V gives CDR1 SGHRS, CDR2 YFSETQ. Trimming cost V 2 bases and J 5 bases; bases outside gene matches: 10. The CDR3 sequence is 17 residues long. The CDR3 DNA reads TGCGCCAGCAGCTTCCTTCCCGGACAGGCTAATAATTCACCCCTCCACTTT. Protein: CASSFLPGQANNSPLHF.

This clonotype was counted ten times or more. CDR3 DNA: TGTGCCAGCAGTTTCAACCTTGGGGGGGCGGGAGTCAACAACGAGCAGTACTTC. Its protein product is CASSFNLGGAGVNNEQYF. V is TRBV12-3 or TRBV12-4 and J is TRBJ2-7; possible D gene TRBD2, 7 bases. The CDR3 length is 18 residues. V lost 3 bases and J 5 bases, leaving 26 bases between the germline ends.

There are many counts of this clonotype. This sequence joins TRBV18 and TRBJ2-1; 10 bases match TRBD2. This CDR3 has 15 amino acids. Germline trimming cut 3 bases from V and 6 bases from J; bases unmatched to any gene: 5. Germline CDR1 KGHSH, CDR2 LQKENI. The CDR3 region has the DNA TGTGCCAGCTCACCTATAACTAGCGGGACCAATGAGCAGTTCTTC. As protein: CASSPITSGTNEQFF.

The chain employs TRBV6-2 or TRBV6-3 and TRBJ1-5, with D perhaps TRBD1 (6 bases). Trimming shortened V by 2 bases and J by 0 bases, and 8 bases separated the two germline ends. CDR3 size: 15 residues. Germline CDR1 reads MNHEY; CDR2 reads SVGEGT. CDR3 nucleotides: TGTGCCAGCAGTTACGGGACAAATAGCAATCAGCCCCAGCATTTT. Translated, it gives CASSYGTNSNQPQHF.

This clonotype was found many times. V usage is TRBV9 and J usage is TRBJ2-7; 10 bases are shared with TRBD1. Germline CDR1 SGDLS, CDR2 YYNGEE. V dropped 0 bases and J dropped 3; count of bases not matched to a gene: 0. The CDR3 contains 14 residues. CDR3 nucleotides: TGTGCCAGCAGCGTAGGGGACAGGGGCTACGAGCAGTACTTC. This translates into CASSVGDRGYEQYF. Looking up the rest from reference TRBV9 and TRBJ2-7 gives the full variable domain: DSGVTQTPKHLITATGQRVTLRCSPRSGDLSVYWYQQSLDQGLQFLIQYYNGEERAKGNILERFSAQQFPDLHSELNLSSLELGDSALYFCASSVGDRGYEQYFGPGTRLTVT.